The present T cell receptor beta chain was sequenced within a study of cytomegalovirus exposure and HLA in healthy donors. The PCR employed 60 Vbeta primers together with 13 Jbeta primers. TCRdb's copy holds only in-frame clones and misses some; the assay was immunoSEQ multiplex PCR. The sample has under 150,000 clones, roughly 82% seen once. Of note for this clone: Antigen unknown.

The germline V gene encodes CDR1 SGHTA and CDR2 FQGNSA. The CDR3 covers 17 residues. V lost 5 bases and J lost 2; bases outside the gene matches: 14. Study-level results: The authors excluded some V segments, including TRBV6-2 and TRBV6-3, as indistinguishable.

The gene calls are TRBV7-2 and TRBJ2-7; 8 bases are shared with TRBD1. The sample was PBMCs. The TCR sequence derives from a male donor in good health and CMV-seropositive. CDR3: CASSPGNRGYSTYEQYF. DNA of the CDR3: TGTGCCAGCAGCCCCGGTAACAGGGGGTATTCGACCTACGAGCAGTACTTC.